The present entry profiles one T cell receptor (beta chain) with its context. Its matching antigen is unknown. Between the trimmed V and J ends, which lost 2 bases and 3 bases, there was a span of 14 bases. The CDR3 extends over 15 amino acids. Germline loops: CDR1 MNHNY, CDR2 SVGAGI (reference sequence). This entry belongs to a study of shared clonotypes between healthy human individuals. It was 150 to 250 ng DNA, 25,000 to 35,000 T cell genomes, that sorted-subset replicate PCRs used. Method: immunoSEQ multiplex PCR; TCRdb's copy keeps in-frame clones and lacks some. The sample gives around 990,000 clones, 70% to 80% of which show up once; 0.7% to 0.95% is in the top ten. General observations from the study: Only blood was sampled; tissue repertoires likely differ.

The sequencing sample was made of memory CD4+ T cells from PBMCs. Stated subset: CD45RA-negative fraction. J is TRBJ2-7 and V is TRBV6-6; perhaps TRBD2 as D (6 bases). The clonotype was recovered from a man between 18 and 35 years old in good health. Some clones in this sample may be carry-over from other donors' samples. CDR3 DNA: TGTGCCAGCAGTTACGGTCCTAGCGAGATCTACGAGCAGTACTTC. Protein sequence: CASSYGPSEIYEQYF.